This TCR beta chain emerged from a study of control samples from healthy donors and cancer patients (dated by TCRdb to about 2020). As regards this clone: Its antigen is still unknown. No qualities accompany the bases; no much larger clone lies one base away.

The library was made by the immunoSEQ multiplex PCR assay. TCRdb obtained this table from immuneACCESS and retained in-frame rearrangements with V and J assigned. These tables miss some clones; where compared with another copy, unresolved V genes account for less than half of the shortfall, and the remainder is unexplained. The sample records over 150,000 clones, about 91% of which are singletons. Clones ranked in the top ten supply about 2% of the sample. In the germline V gene (reference sequence), CDR1 corresponds to DFQATT and CDR2 to SNEGSKA. The CDR3, from cysteine to phenylalanine, totals 12 residues. Of all the DNA, just the CDR3 is kept, 36 bases in frame from base 1. V sheds 3 bases and J sheds 10 bases, leaving 10 bases between their ends.

The chain was built from TRBV20-1 and TRBJ1-6; the D gene remains uncertain. Material for sequencing was blood. The receptor's source is a woman between 40 and 55 years old in good health. The DNA sequence reads TGCAGTGCTAGTGTGGGAGACTCACCCCTCCACTTT. It codes for CSASVGDSPLHF.